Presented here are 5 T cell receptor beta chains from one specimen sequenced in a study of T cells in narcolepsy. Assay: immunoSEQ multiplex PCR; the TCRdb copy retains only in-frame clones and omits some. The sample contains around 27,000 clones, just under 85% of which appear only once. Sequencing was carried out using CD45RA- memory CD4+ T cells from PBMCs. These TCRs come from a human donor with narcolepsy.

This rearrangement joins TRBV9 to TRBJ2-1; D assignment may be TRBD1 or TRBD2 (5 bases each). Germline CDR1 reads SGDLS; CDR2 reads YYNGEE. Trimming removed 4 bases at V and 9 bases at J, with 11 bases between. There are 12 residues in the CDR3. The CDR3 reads CASSFTRGEQFF. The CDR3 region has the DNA TGTGCCAGCAGCTTCACTAGGGGTGAGCAGTTCTTC.

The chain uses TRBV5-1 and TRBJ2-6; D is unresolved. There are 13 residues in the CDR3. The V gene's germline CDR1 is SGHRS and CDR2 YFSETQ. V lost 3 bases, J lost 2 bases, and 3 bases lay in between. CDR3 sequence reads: CASSWPGANVLTF. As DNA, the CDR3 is TGCGCCAGCAGCTGGCCTGGGGCCAACGTCCTGACTTTC.

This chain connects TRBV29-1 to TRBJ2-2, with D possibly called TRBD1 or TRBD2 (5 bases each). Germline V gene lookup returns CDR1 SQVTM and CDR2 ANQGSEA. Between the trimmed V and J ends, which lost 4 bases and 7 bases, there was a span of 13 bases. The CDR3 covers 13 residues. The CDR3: CSVGAGRGGELFF. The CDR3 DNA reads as TGCAGCGTTGGGGCGGGTAGGGGCGGGGAGCTGTTTTTT.

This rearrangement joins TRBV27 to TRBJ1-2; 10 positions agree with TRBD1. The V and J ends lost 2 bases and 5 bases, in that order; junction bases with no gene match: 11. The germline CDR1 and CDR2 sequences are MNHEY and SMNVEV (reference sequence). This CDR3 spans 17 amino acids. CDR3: CASSLTTTGGLRYGYTF. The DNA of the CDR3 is TGTGCCAGCAGTTTAACCACGACAGGGGGCCTGCGATATGGCTACACCTTC.

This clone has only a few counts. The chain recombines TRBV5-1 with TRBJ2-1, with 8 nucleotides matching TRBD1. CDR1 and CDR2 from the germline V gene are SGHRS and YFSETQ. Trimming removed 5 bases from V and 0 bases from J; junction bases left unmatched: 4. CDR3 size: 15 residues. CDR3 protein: CASRSGTGSYNEQFF. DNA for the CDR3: TGCGCCAGCAGGTCCGGGACAGGCTCCTACAATGAGCAGTTCTTC.